This T cell receptor (beta chain) was documented in a study of chemoradiotherapy in HPV16-positive cancers. Repeated repertoire sampling spanned the course of chemoradiotherapy. This CDR3 has 16 amino acids. The J segment lost 0 bases and the V segment lost 5 bases, leaving 8 bases of the junction unmatched. Germline loops: CDR1 KGHSH, CDR2 LQKENI. The study, taken as a whole, reports: The functional HPV-specific definition rests on just a couple of HPV16-positive patients. HPV-responsive T-cell expansion during chemoradiotherapy was linked to improved recurrence-free survival in HPV16-positive patients.

This clone came up once. Antigen unknown. TCRdb keeps only in-frame clones here, not all; method: immunoSEQ multiplex PCR. The table has 20,000 to 25,000 clones, about 86% seen once; the top ten hold about 4.6%. The clonotype comes from a human donor with HPV-associated anogenital cancer. Sequenced here: blood, sampled from a patient who underwent chemoradiotherapy. The rearrangement uses TRBV18 and TRBJ1-1; 8 nucleotides line up with TRBD1. CDR3 amino acids: CASSAQTGAMNTEAFF. The CDR3 DNA reads as TGTGCCAGCTCAGCCCAGACAGGGGCCATGAACACTGAAGCTTTCTTT. Variable domain in full (rest from reference TRBV18 and TRBJ1-1): NAGVMQNPRHLVRRRGQEARLRCSPMKGHSHVYWYRQLPEEGLKFMVYLQKENIIDESGMPKERFSAEFPKEGPSILRIQQVVRGDSAAYFCASSAQTGAMNTEAFFGQGTRLTVV.